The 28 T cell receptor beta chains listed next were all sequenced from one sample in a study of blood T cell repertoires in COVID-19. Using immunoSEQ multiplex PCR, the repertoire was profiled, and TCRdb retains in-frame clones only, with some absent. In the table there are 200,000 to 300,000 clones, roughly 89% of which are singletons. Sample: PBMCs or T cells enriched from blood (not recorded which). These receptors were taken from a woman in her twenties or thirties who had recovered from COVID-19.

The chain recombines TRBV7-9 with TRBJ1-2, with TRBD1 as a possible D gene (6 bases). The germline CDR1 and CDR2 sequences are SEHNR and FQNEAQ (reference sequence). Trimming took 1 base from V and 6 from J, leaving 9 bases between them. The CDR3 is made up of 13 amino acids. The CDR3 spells CASSLGRQDGYTF. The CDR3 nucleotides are TGTGCCAGCAGCTTAGGGCGACAGGATGGCTACACCTTC.

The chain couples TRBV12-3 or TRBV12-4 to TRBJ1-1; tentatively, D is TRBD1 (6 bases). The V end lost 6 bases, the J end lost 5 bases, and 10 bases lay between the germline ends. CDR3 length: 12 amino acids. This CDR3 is CASRTQGTEAFF. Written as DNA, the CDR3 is TGTGCCAGCAGAACACAGGGAACTGAAGCTTTCTTT.

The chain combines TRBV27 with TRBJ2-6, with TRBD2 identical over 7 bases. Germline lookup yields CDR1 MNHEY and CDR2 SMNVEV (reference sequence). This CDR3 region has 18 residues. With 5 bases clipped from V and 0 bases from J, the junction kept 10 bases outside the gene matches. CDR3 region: CASSPWGGSRSGANVLTF. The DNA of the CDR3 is TGTGCCAGCAGTCCGTGGGGGGGATCGCGCTCTGGGGCCAACGTCCTGACTTTC.

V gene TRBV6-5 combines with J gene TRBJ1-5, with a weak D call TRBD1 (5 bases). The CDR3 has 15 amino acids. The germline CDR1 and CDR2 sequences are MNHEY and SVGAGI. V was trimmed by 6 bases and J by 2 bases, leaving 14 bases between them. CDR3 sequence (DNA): TGTGCCAGCAGCGTCAGCCCGGGGGGCAATCAGCCCCAGCATTTT. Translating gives CASSVSPGGNQPQHF.

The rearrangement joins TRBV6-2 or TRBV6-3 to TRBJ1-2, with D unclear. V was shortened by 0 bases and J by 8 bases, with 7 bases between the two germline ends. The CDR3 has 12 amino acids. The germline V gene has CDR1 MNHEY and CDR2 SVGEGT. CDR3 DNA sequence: TGTGCCAGCAGTTACTCGAACAGAGGCTACACCTTC. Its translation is CASSYSNRGYTF.

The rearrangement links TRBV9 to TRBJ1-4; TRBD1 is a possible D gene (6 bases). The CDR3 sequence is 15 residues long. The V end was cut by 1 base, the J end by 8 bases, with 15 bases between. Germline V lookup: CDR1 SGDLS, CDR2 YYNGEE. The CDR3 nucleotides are TGTGCCAGCAGCGTAACCACAGGGATAGGCGAAAAACTGTTTTTT. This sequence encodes CASSVTTGIGEKLFF.

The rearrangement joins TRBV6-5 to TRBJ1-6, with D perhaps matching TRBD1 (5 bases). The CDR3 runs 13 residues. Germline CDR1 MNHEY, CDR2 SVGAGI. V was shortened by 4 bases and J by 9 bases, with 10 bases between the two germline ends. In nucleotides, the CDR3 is TGTGCCAGCAGTTTCGACAGACGTTCACCCCTCCACTTT. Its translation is CASSFDRRSPLHF.

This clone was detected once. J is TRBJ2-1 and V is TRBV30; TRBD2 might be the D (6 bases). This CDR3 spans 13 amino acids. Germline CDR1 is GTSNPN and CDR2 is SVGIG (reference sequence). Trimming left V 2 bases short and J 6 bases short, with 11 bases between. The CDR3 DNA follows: TGTGCCTGGAGTCAGGGACTCGGCAATGAGCAGTTCTTC. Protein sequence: CAWSQGLGNEQFF.

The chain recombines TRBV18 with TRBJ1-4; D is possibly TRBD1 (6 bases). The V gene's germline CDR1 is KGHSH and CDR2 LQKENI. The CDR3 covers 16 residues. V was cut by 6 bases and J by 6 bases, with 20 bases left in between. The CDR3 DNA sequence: TGTGCCAGCTCGTCCGACGAAGGGGGATTGGATGAAAAACTGTTTTTT. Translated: CASSSDEGGLDEKLFF.

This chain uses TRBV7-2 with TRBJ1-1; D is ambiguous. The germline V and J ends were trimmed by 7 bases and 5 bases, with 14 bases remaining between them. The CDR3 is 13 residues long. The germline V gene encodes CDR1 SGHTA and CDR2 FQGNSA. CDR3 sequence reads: CASTLYGVTEAFF. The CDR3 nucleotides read TGTGCCAGCACACTGTACGGGGTAACTGAAGCTTTCTTT. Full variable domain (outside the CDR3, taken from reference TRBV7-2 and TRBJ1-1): GAGVSQSPSNKVTEKGKDVELRCDPISGHTALYWYRQSLGQGLEFLIYFQGNSAPDKSGLPSDRFSAERTGGSVSTLTIQRTQQEDSAVYLCASTLYGVTEAFFGQGTRLTVV.

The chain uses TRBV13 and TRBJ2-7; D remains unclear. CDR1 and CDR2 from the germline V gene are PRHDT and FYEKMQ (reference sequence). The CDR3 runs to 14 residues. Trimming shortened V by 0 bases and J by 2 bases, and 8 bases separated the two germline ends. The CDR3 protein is CASSLGQSTYEQYF. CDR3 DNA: TGTGCCAGCAGCTTAGGACAGTCTACCTACGAGCAGTACTTC.

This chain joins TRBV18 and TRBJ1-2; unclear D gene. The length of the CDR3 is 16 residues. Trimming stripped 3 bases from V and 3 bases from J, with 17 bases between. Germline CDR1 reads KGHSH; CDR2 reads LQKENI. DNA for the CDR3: TGTGCCAGCTCACCTTCGGAGAAAGGCCTAGACTATGGCTACACCTTC. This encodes CASSPSEKGLDYGYTF.

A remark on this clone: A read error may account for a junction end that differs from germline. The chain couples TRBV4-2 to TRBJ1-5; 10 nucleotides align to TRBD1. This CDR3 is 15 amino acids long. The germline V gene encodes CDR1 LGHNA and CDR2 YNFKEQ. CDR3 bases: TGTGCCAGCAGCGAAGAAGGACAGGGGGATCAGCCCCAGCATTTT. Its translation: CASSEEGQGDQPQHF.

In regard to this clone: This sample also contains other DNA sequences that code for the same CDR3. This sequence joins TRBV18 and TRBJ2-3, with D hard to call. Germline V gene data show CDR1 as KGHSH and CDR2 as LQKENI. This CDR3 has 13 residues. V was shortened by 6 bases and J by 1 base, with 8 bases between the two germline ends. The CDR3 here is CASSPSGTDTQYF. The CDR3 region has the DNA TGTGCCAGCTCCCCCAGTGGCACAGATACGCAGTATTTT.

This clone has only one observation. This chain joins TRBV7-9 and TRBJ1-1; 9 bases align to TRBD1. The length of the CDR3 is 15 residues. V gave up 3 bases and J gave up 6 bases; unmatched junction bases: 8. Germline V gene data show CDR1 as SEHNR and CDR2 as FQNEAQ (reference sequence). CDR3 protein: CASSFETGGVAEAFF. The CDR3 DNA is TGTGCCAGCAGCTTTGAAACAGGGGGCGTCGCTGAAGCTTTCTTT.

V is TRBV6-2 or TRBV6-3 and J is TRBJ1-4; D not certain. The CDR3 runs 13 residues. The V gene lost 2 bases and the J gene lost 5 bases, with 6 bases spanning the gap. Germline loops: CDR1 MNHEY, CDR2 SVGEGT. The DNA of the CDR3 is TGTGCCAGCAGTTACAGGGAGAATGAAAAACTGTTTTTT. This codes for CASSYRENEKLFF.

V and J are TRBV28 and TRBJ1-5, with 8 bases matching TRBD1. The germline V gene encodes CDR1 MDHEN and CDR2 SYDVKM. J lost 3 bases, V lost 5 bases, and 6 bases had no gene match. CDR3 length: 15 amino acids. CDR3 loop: CASSGTGVDNQPQHF. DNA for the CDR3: TGTGCCAGCAGTGGGACAGGCGTGGACAATCAGCCCCAGCATTTT.

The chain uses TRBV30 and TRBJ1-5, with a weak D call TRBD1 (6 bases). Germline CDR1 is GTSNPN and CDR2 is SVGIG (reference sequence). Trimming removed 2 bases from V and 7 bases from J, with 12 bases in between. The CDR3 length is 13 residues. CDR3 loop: CAWSTEGDQPQHF. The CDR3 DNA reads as TGTGCCTGGAGTACCGAGGGGGACCAGCCCCAGCATTTT.

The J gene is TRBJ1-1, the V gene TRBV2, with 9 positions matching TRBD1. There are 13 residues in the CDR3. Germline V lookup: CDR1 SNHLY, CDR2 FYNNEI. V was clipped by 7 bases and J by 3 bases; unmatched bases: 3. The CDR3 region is CASTRTGDTEAFF. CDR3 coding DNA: TGTGCCAGCACCCGGACAGGGGACACTGAAGCTTTCTTT. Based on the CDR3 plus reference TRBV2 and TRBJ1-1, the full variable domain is EPEVTQTPSHQVTQMGQEVILRCVPISNHLYFYWYRQILGQKVEFLVSFYNNEISEKSEIFDDQFSVERPDGSNFTLKIRSTKLEDSAMYFCASTRTGDTEAFFGQGTRLTVV.

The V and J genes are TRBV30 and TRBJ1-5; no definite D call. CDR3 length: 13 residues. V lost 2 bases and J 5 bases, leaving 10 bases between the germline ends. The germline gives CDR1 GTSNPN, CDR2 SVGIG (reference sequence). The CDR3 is CAWSNERDQPQHF. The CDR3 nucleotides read TGTGCCTGGAGTAATGAGAGGGATCAGCCCCAGCATTTT.

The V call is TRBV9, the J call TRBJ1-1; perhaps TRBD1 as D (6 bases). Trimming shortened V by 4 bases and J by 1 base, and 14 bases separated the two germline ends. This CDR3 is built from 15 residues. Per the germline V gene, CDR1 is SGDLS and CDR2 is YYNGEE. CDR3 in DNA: TGTGCCAGCAGCCCAAGGAAAGGGGGGAACACTGAAGCTTTCTTT. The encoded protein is CASSPRKGGNTEAFF.

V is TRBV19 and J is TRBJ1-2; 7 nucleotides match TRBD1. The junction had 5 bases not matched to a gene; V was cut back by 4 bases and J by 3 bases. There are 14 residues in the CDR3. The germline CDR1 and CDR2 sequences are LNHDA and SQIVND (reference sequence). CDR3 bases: TGTGCCAGTAGTACTCGGACAGGTCACTATGGCTACACCTTC. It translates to CASSTRTGHYGYTF.

CDR3 amino acids: CASSLLEGQGSNTEAFF. CDR3 coding DNA: TGTGCCAGCAGTTTACTCGAGGGACAGGGTTCGAACACTGAAGCTTTCTTT. J is TRBJ1-1 and V is TRBV28, with 9 bases matching TRBD1. This CDR3 region has 17 residues. Germline CDR1 MDHEN, CDR2 SYDVKM. V gave up 2 bases and J gave up 1 base; unmatched junction bases: 8.

The CDR3 DNA sequence: TGTGCCAGCAGCTTAGTACAGGCCCCCTACAATGAGCAGTTCTTC. This codes for CASSLVQAPYNEQFF. The rearrangement joins TRBV7-2 to TRBJ2-1; possible D gene TRBD1, 5 bases. Between the trimmed V and J ends, which lost 1 base and 2 bases, there was a span of 9 bases. The CDR3 has 15 residues. Germline CDR1 SGHTA, CDR2 FQGNSA. Looking up the rest from reference TRBV7-2 and TRBJ2-1 gives the full variable domain: GAGVSQSPSNKVTEKGKDVELRCDPISGHTALYWYRQSLGQGLEFLIYFQGNSAPDKSGLPSDRFSAERTGGSVSTLTIQRTQQEDSAVYLCASSLVQAPYNEQFFGPGTRLTVL.

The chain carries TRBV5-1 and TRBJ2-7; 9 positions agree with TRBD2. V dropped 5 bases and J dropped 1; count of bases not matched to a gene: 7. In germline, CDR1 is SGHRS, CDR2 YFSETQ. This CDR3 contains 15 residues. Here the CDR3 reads CASSSRLADSYEQYF. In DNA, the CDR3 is TGCGCCAGCAGTTCCCGACTAGCGGATTCCTACGAGCAGTACTTC.

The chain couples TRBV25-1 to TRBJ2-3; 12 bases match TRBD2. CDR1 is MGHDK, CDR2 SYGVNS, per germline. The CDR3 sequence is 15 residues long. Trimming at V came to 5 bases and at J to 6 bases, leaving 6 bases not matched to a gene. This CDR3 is CASSRLAGVLDTQYF. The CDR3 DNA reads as TGTGCCAGCAGTCGACTAGCGGGAGTGTTGGATACGCAGTATTTT.

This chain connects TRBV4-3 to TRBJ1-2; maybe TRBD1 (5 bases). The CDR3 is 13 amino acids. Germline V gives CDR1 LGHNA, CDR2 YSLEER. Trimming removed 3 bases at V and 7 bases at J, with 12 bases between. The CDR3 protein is CASSQILGAGYTF. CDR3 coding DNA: TGCGCCAGCAGCCAGATATTAGGGGCTGGCTACACCTTC.

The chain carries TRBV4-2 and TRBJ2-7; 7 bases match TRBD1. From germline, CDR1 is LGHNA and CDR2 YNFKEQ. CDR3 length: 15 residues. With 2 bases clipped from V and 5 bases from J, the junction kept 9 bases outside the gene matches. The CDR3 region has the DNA TGTGCCAGCAGCCAATCCTTAGGGGGCTACGACGAGCAGTACTTC. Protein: CASSQSLGGYDEQYF.